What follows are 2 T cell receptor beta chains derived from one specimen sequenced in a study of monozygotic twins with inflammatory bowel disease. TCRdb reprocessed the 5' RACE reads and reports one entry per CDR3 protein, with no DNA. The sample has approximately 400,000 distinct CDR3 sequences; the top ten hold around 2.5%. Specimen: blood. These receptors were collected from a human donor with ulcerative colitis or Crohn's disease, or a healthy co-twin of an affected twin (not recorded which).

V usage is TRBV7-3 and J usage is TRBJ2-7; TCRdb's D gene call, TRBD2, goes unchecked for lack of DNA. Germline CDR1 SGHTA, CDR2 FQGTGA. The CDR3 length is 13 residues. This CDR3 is CASSWGPNNEQYF.

The CDR3 sequence: CASSLGTPGRLGEAFF. V is TRBV7-2 and J is TRBJ1-1; TCRdb picks TRBD1, but there is no DNA to check that call. This CDR3 spans 16 amino acids. The germline V gene encodes CDR1 SGHTA and CDR2 FQGNSA.